The present TCR beta chain was sequenced within a study of shared clonotypes between healthy human individuals. For the study at large: Donors had three CD4 naive, three CD4 memory, two CD8 naive and one CD8 memory plate apiece. General study points: The sampled material consisted only of blood, and tissue repertoires are likely to differ.

On this clone: Its matching antigen is unknown.

Splitting of each subset's genomic DNA was done evenly across several immunoSEQ plates. Here immunoSEQ multiplex PCR was the method, and the copy in TCRdb shows in-frame clones only, minus some. Seen here are around 1.5 million clones, 95% to 99% observed once, and the top ten hold approximately 0.45%. V was cut by 3 bases and J by 5 bases, with 11 bases left in between. Per germline, CDR1 MDHEN and CDR2 SYDVKM. CDR3 length: 14 residues. What was sequenced was naive CD4+ T cells sorted from blood. The subset: CD45RA+ positively selected. The TCR originated in a man aged 25 to 45 in good health. The genes are TRBV28 and TRBJ1-5; D is ambiguous. The chain's CDR3 is CASSFGQKYQPQHF. The CDR3 DNA reads as TGTGCCAGCAGTTTTGGGCAGAAATATCAGCCCCAGCATTTT.